Listed here are 28 T cell receptor beta chains from one sample, sequenced in a study of long-term antiretroviral therapy in people with HIV. Version v3.0 of the immunoSEQ assay ran at survey level. Repertoires were generated with immunoSEQ multiplex PCR, while TCRdb's copy carries only in-frame clones and drops some. The table has some 22,000 clones, over 80% seen once. The specimen was unsorted PBMCs, collected 1.6 years after starting antiretroviral therapy. These receptors were collected from a man aged 35-49 years with HIV.

The J gene is TRBJ2-2, the V gene TRBV19; D ambiguous. V was shortened by 3 bases and J by 4 bases, with 3 bases between the two germline ends. The CDR3 is 12 residues long. The V gene's germline CDR1 is LNHDA and CDR2 SQIVND (reference sequence). CDR3 loop: CASSILTGELFF. CDR3 sequence (DNA): TGTGCCAGTAGTATTCTCACCGGGGAGCTGTTTTTT.

J is TRBJ1-5 and V is TRBV4-1; the match to TRBD1 covers 9 bases. The CDR3 has 17 amino acids. The trim removed 1 base at V and 0 bases at J, leaving 4 bases unmatched. The germline CDR1 and CDR2 sequences are MGHRA and YSYEKL. The DNA for the CDR3 is TGCGCCAGCAGCCAAGGGACAGGGGAATATAGCAATCAGCCCCAGCATTTT. This codes for CASSQGTGEYSNQPQHF.

The V and J genes are TRBV9 and TRBJ1-4; maybe TRBD1 (6 bases). CDR1 and CDR2 (germline): SGDLS, YYNGEE. This CDR3 has 15 amino acids. The V gene lost 0 bases and the J gene lost 7 bases, with 13 bases spanning the gap. The CDR3 loop reads CASSVGGTSAEKLFF. The CDR3 bases are TGTGCCAGCAGCGTAGGCGGGACAAGCGCTGAAAAACTGTTTTTT.

The chain employs TRBV6-1 and TRBJ2-5; D unclear. The DNA end lines up better with TRBJ2-7; the J call may be wrong. The CDR3 is made up of 13 amino acids. From germline, CDR1 is MNHNS and CDR2 SASEGT. The CDR3 spells CASRGGPSYEQYF. The CDR3 DNA reads TGTGCCAGCCGCGGTGGGCCCTCCTACGAGCAGTACTTC.

This rearrangement joins TRBV2 to TRBJ2-1; tentatively, D is TRBD2 (6 bases). Germline CDR1 is SNHLY and CDR2 is FYNNEI. This CDR3 is 14 amino acids long. Trimming removed 6 bases at V and 5 bases at J, with 14 bases between. The chain's CDR3 is CASRRGASDNEQFF. CDR3 DNA sequence: TGTGCCAGCAGGAGAGGAGCTAGCGACAATGAGCAGTTCTTC.

In DNA, the CDR3 is TGCAGCGTTGAAGGAGGGGGGCCTCCTGAAGCTTTCTTT. Translation gives CSVEGGGPPEAFF. J is TRBJ1-1 and V is TRBV29-1, with D perhaps matching TRBD1 (6 bases). CDR1 is SQVTM and CDR2 is ANQGSEA in the germline V gene. With 1 base removed from V and 6 bases from J, the gap between germline ends came to 12 bases. This CDR3 region has 13 residues.

The chain joins TRBV7-2 to TRBJ1-1, with no clear D. This CDR3 contains 12 residues. Germline values: CDR1 SGHTA, CDR2 FQGNSA. V was clipped by 5 bases and J by 7 bases, with 11 bases between them. The CDR3 loop is CASSGDGFEAFF. CDR3 nucleotide sequence: TGTGCCAGCAGCGGTGACGGATTTGAAGCTTTCTTT. The full variable domain, rest sourced from reference TRBV7-2 and TRBJ1-1, is GAGVSQSPSNKVTEKGKDVELRCDPISGHTALYWYRQSLGQGLEFLIYFQGNSAPDKSGLPSDRFSAERTGGSVSTLTIQRTQQEDSAVYLCASSGDGFEAFFGQGTRLTVV.

This clone was seen just once. This sequence joins TRBV7-9 and TRBJ2-1; D is unclear. Trimming removed 5 bases from V and 4 bases from J, with 12 bases in between. CDR1 SEHNR and CDR2 FQNEAQ come from the germline V gene (reference sequence). The CDR3 totals 14 residues. Written as DNA, the CDR3 is TGTGCCAGCAGCCCCTCGGAAACTTACAATGAGCAGTTCTTC. Translated, it gives CASSPSETYNEQFF.

The V gene is TRBV11-2, the J gene TRBJ2-3; TRBD2 agrees at 12 bases. This CDR3 contains 18 residues. V was pared by 5 bases and J by 3 bases, with 12 bases of the junction left unmatched. Germline loops: CDR1 SGHAT, CDR2 FQNNGV. CDR3 in DNA: TGTGCCAGCAGCCCAAGGACTAGCGGGATGGGGGGGACAGATACGCAGTATTTT. Encoded protein: CASSPRTSGMGGTDTQYF.

This rearrangement joins TRBV13 to TRBJ2-1; D could derive from TRBD1 or TRBD2 (6 bases each). The CDR3 runs to 16 residues. Per germline, CDR1 PRHDT and CDR2 FYEKMQ (reference sequence). The ends were cut back, 4 bases at V and 4 bases at J, with 17 bases in the middle. The CDR3 loop is CASSSAGTKVYNEQFF. In nucleotides, the CDR3 is TGTGCCAGCAGCTCCGCGGGGACAAAGGTTTACAATGAGCAGTTCTTC.

The sample holds one count of this clone. The chain is built from TRBV18 and TRBJ2-1; 9 nucleotides agree with TRBD2. Germline V gene sequence: CDR1 KGHSH, CDR2 LQKENI. The CDR3 is made up of 15 amino acids. The ends lost 6 bases at V and 2 bases at J; junction bases unmatched: 5. This CDR3 reads CASSPSGGTYNEQFF. The CDR3 DNA follows: TGTGCCAGCTCTCCGAGCGGGGGGACCTACAATGAGCAGTTCTTC. Variable domain in full (rest from reference TRBV18 and TRBJ2-1): NAGVMQNPRHLVRRRGQEARLRCSPMKGHSHVYWYRQLPEEGLKFMVYLQKENIIDESGMPKERFSAEFPKEGPSILRIQQVVRGDSAAYFCASSPSGGTYNEQFFGPGTRLTVL.

The chain is built from TRBV7-9 and TRBJ2-7, with TRBD1 matching over 7 bases. V lost 6 bases to trimming and J lost 5 bases; unmatched junction nucleotides: 7. This CDR3 has 13 amino acids. Germline V gene lookup returns CDR1 SEHNR and CDR2 FQNEAQ (reference sequence). The CDR3 nucleotides are TGTGCCAGCAGGCCCACAGGGACAGACGAGCAGTACTTC. This codes for CASRPTGTDEQYF.

V gene TRBV5-1 combines with J gene TRBJ1-4; tentatively, D is TRBD1 (5 bases). Per the germline V gene, CDR1 is SGHRS and CDR2 is YFSETQ. Trimming cost V 5 bases and J 8 bases, with 10 bases left between them. The CDR3 loop spans 12 amino acids. The CDR3 is CASRQEGEKLFF. For the CDR3, the DNA is TGCGCCAGCAGACAGGAGGGGGAAAAACTGTTTTTT.

This chain joins TRBV28 and TRBJ2-7; 8 bases align to TRBD1. V lost 5 bases to trimming and J lost 4 bases; unmatched junction nucleotides: 10. CDR3 length equals 15 residues. Germline V gives CDR1 MDHEN, CDR2 SYDVKM. The CDR3 bases are TGTGCCAGCAGTACCTCCGGGACAGGCCTTTACGAGCAGTACTTC. The encoded protein is CASSTSGTGLYEQYF.

V is TRBV7-8 and J is TRBJ1-1, with a weak D call TRBD1 (5 bases). The V gene's germline CDR1 is SGHVS and CDR2 FQNEAQ. The CDR3 length is 16 residues. V was shortened by 0 bases and J by 2 bases, with 13 bases between the two germline ends. CDR3 sequence: CASSLAGQVTNTEAFF. The DNA for the CDR3 is TGTGCCAGCAGCTTAGCGGGGCAGGTTACAAACACTGAAGCTTTCTTT.

The chain joins TRBV7-8 to TRBJ1-5, with D possibly TRBD1 on 5 matching bases. The CDR3 has 17 amino acids. Per the germline V gene, CDR1 is SGHVS and CDR2 is FQNEAQ. Trimming left V 1 base short and J 0 bases short, with 13 bases between. The DNA of the CDR3 is TGTGCCAGCAGCTTAGTAAGAGGGGAATATAGCAATCAGCCCCAGCATTTT. Its protein product is CASSLVRGEYSNQPQHF.

This chain uses TRBV2 with TRBJ2-1; 9 positions agree with TRBD2. The CDR3 spans 15 residues. Germline V gene lookup returns CDR1 SNHLY and CDR2 FYNNEI. J was trimmed by 4 bases and V by 5 bases; bases with no gene match: 6. CDR3 in amino acids: CASSLASGAYNEQFF. CDR3 DNA sequence: TGTGCCAGCAGTTTGGCTAGCGGGGCGTACAATGAGCAGTTCTTC.

This sequence joins TRBV28 and TRBJ2-1; 9 bases are a match to TRBD2. This CDR3 region has 16 residues. Germline V gene data show CDR1 as MDHEN and CDR2 as SYDVKM. Germline trimming cut 3 bases from V and 3 bases from J; bases unmatched to any gene: 6. The CDR3 region is CASSFAASGVYNEQFF. The CDR3 DNA follows: TGTGCCAGCAGTTTCGCCGCTAGCGGGGTCTACAATGAGCAGTTCTTC.

The chain carries TRBV6-1 and TRBJ1-2, with D unresolved. The CDR3 has 17 amino acids. Germline V CDR1 and CDR2: MNHNS, SASEGT. V lost 0 bases and J lost 4, with 18 bases in between. The CDR3 sequence is CASSEAPITDGLYGYTF. The CDR3 DNA follows: TGTGCCAGCAGTGAAGCCCCAATCACAGACGGACTCTATGGCTACACCTTC.

V and J are TRBV25-1 and TRBJ2-7; D is tentatively TRBD1 or TRBD2 (5 bases each). Germline CDR1 MGHDK, CDR2 SYGVNS. CDR3 size: 12 residues. Between the trimmed V and J ends, which lost 8 bases and 3 bases, there was a span of 11 bases. The CDR3 sequence is CASQGPVYEQYF. The CDR3 DNA reads as TGTGCCAGCCAGGGACCGGTCTACGAGCAGTACTTC.

This chain links TRBV9 with TRBJ1-1, with 8 bases that match TRBD1. With V trimmed by 4 bases and J by 5 bases, 13 bases remained unmatched. This CDR3 has 16 residues. Germline V gene lookup returns CDR1 SGDLS and CDR2 YYNGEE. The CDR3 DNA sequence: TGTGCCAGCAGCTCCTCCCCCGGGACAGGCGGGACTGAAGCTTTCTTT. Protein sequence: CASSSSPGTGGTEAFF.

The rearrangement joins TRBV19 to TRBJ1-2; 9 bases fit TRBD1. Germline CDR1 and CDR2: LNHDA and SQIVND (reference sequence). This CDR3 is 12 amino acids long. V shed 7 bases and J 7 bases; nucleotides not matched to a gene: 4. CDR3: CASTRTGAGYTF. DNA of the CDR3: TGTGCCAGTACCAGGACAGGGGCTGGCTACACCTTC.

The chain combines TRBV6-5 with TRBJ1-1; 12 positions match TRBD1. Unmatched junction bases numbered 6, after V lost 6 bases and J lost 4 bases. Germline assignment: CDR1 MNHEY and CDR2 SVGAGI. The CDR3 contains 15 residues. The DNA for the CDR3 is TGTGCCAGCAGCCCGGGACAGGGGGCCCTCACTGAAGCTTTCTTT. As protein: CASSPGQGALTEAFF.

The chain combines TRBV11-3 with TRBJ2-7; 8 nucleotides align to TRBD1. V lost 5 bases and J lost 2; bases outside the gene matches: 11. CDR3 length equals 16 residues. Germline lookup yields CDR1 SGHNT and CDR2 YENEEA. This CDR3 reads CASSPYGAGQAYEQYF. In DNA, the CDR3 is TGTGCCAGCAGCCCCTATGGGGCGGGACAGGCCTACGAGCAGTACTTC.

This clone is a singleton in its sample. V usage is TRBV6-1 and J usage is TRBJ1-5; D is perhaps TRBD1 (6 bases). Germline V CDR1 and CDR2: MNHNS, SASEGT. The V gene lost 1 base and the J gene lost 8 bases, with 21 bases spanning the gap. This CDR3 has 17 amino acids. CDR3 loop: CASSEEVPGARAEPQHF. The CDR3 coding sequence is TGTGCCAGCAGTGAAGAAGTCCCGGGGGCGAGGGCAGAGCCCCAGCATTTT.

This clone was seen a few times. This chain joins TRBV11-2 and TRBJ2-1; no clear D. The germline V gene encodes CDR1 SGHAT and CDR2 FQNNGV. This CDR3 spans 13 amino acids. V was trimmed by 3 bases and J by 12 bases, leaving 15 bases between them. This chain's CDR3 is CASSFVQAPGQFF. In DNA, the CDR3 is TGTGCCAGCAGCTTCGTTCAGGCGCCTGGGCAGTTCTTC. Complete variable domain (other parts from reference TRBV11-2 and TRBJ2-1): EAGVAQSPRYKIIEKRQSVAFWCNPISGHATLYWYQQILGQGPKLLIQFQNNGVVDDSQLPKDRFSAERLKGVDSTLKIQPAKLEDSAVYLCASSFVQAPGQFFGPGTRLTVL.

V usage is TRBV15 and J usage is TRBJ1-5, with no clear D. CDR1 LNHNV and CDR2 YYDKDF come from the germline V gene (reference sequence). Trimming removed 0 bases at V and 7 bases at J, with 13 bases between. This CDR3 contains 15 residues. The CDR3 DNA is TGTGCCACCAGCAGAGAGTCCCCCTCCTGGCAGCCCCAGCATTTT. Translation: CATSRESPSWQPQHF.

This sequence joins TRBV29-1 and TRBJ2-1, with TRBD1 matching 11 bases. The germline CDR1 and CDR2 sequences are SQVTM and ANQGSEA. The CDR3 is 20 amino acids. The junction had 18 bases not matched to a gene; V was cut back by 2 bases and J by 3 bases. As DNA, the CDR3 is TGCAGCGTTGAATTGGGGGGGACAGGGGGTTCCTCTTCCCTCTACAATGAGCAGTTCTTC. It is translated as CSVELGGTGGSSSLYNEQFF.